The rows below give T cell receptor beta chains drawn from one sample of a study of cytomegalovirus exposure and HLA in healthy donors. Assay used: immunoSEQ multiplex PCR; TCRdb lists only in-frame clones, some missing. The repertoire consists of 100,000 or so clones, with 74% occurring once and the leading ten covering approximately 2%. The sample taken for sequencing was PBMCs. These receptors all come from a human donor in good health. Each CDR3 is given with its conserved first and last residue. The D gene is left open where the match is weak. Clone size appears in some rows only: once, few, many, or a class for an expanded clone.

>TRBJ2-7|TRBV10-2|TRBD2|NA
CASRGSGSQVSYEQYF
TGCGCCAGCCGGGGTAGCGGGAGTCAAGTGTCCTACGAGCAGTACTTC
>TRBJ2-1|TRBV7-9|TRBD1|NA
CASSRTGQGEANEQFF
TGTGCCAGCAGCCGGACGGGACAGGGGGAGGCCAATGAGCAGTTCTTC
>TRBJ2-6|TRBV30|NA|NA
CAWSGAGSGANVLTF
TGTGCCTGGAGTGGGGCGGGCTCTGGGGCCAACGTCCTGACTTTC
>TRBJ1-6|TRBV5-8|NA|NA
CASSRQDNSPLHF
TGTGCCAGCAGCCGACAGGATAATTCACCCCTCCACTTT
>TRBJ2-1|TRBV29-1|NA|NA
CSVGGSRAYNEQFF
TGCAGCGTTGGGGGATCCAGGGCCTACAATGAGCAGTTCTTC
>TRBJ1-1|TRBV28|NA|NA
CASSLVQGLVNTEAFF
TGTGCCAGCAGTTTGGTTCAGGGGCTAGTGAACACTGAAGCTTTCTTT
>TRBJ2-3|TRBV7-2|NA|NA
CASSLGPATDTQYF
TGTGCCAGCAGCTTGGGCCCGGCGACAGATACGCAGTATTTT
>TRBJ2-7|TRBV19|NA|NA
CASSIVRAPLDEQYF
TGTGCCAGTAGTATAGTGCGGGCGCCGCTAGACGAGCAGTACTTC
>TRBJ1-6|TRBV2|NA|NA
CASTSGQGHSPLHF
NA
>TRBJ2-7|TRBV27|TRBD2|NA
CASSRTSVISYEQYF
TGTGCCAGCAGCCGAACTAGCGTAATTTCCTACGAGCAGTACTTC
>TRBJ1-5|TRBV7-8|TRBD1|NA
CASSFSGGQANNQPQHF
TGTGCCAGCAGCTTCTCTGGGGGACAGGCAAACAATCAGCCCCAGCATTTT
>TRBJ2-1|TRBV28|NA|NA
CASSLTPAGEQFF
TGTGCCAGCAGTTTGACCCCAGCGGGTGAGCAGTTCTTC
>TRBJ1-6|TRBV7-2|TRBD1|NA
CASSLGAGGSSSPLHF
TGTGCCAGCAGCTTAGGGGCAGGGGGCTCAAGTTCACCCCTCCACTTT
>TRBJ2-5|TRBV7-9|NA|NA
CSSSLRGLTQETQYF
TGTTCCAGCAGCCTAAGGGGGTTGACCCAAGAGACCCAGTACTTC
>TRBJ2-3|TRBV5-1|NA|NA
CASSLGGGRGTDTQYF
TGCGCCAGCAGCTTGGGGGGGGGCCGGGGCACAGATACGCAGTATTTT
>TRBJ2-5|TRBV9|NA|NA
CASSGPSRGRGEETQYF
TGTGCCAGCAGCGGTCCCTCGAGAGGGCGGGGAGAAGAGACCCAGTACTTC
>TRBJ2-5|TRBV4-2|TRBD2|NA
CASSLPTSGGQETQYF
TGTGCCAGCAGCCTCCCGACTAGCGGGGGGCAGGAGACCCAGTACTTC
>TRBJ2-2|TRBV5-6|NA|NA
CASSLPVNDAGELFF
TGTGCCAGCAGCTTACCGGTCAATGATGCCGGGGAGCTGTTTTTT
>TRBJ2-3|TRBV29-1|NA|NA
CSVAQRRSLRGDTQYF
TGCAGCGTTGCCCAACGGCGGTCCCTGCGGGGAGATACGCAGTATTTT
>TRBJ2-6|TRBV6-1|TRBD2|NA
CASSTGGAGANVLTF
TGTGCCAGCTCAACGGGGGGGGCGGGGGCCAACGTCCTGACTTTC
>TRBJ2-3|TRBV6-1|NA|NA
CASSLGELGTQYF
TGTGCCAGCAGCCTCGGAGAACTAGGTACGCAGTATTTT
>TRBJ2-7|TRBV27|TRBD1|NA
CASSTTGTGAYEQYF
TGTGCCAGCAGTACGACCGGGACAGGGGCCTACGAGCAGTACTTC
>TRBJ2-3|TRBV29-1|NA|NA
CSAKEGAVRADTQYF
TGCAGCGCCAAGGAGGGAGCGGTCAGAGCAGATACGCAGTATTTT
>TRBJ1-1|TRBV5-6|NA|few
CASTPPGGTLGTAFF
TGTGCCAGCACCCCTCCCGGAGGGACCCTTGGTACAGCTTTCTTT
>TRBJ1-1|TRBV7-2|NA|NA
CASSLSGAQTEAFF
TGTGCCAGCAGCTTATCAGGGGCACAAACTGAAGCTTTCTTT
>TRBJ1-5|TRBV28|NA|NA
CASSDPGGSGQPQHF
TGTGCCAGCAGTGACCCGGGGGGGTCAGGTCAGCCCCAGCATTTT
>TRBJ1-2|TRBV5-4|TRBD1|NA
CASSLDRGYGYTF
TGTGCCAGCAGCTTGGACAGGGGCTATGGCTACACCTTC
>TRBJ2-7|TRBV19|TRBD2|few
CASSMGLDYEQYF
TGTGCCAGTAGTATGGGACTAGACTACGAGCAGTACTTC
>TRBJ1-5|TRBV10-2|NA|few
CASSGGQSRGQPQHF
TGCGCCAGCAGTGGAGGACAGTCTCGAGGTCAGCCCCAGCATTTT
>TRBJ1-2|TRBV5-4|TRBD1|few
CASSPRTGGAATNYGYTF
TGTGCCAGCAGCCCGCGGACAGGGGGCGCGGCGACGAACTATGGCTACACCTTC
>TRBJ2-7|TRBV5-1|NA|NA
CASSPGAGATSYEQYF
TGCGCCAGCAGCCCCGGGGCAGGGGCGACCTCCTACGAGCAGTACTTC
>TRBJ2-7|TRBV27|TRBD2|NA
CASSSLAGGVGGYEQYF
TGTGCCAGCAGTTCCCTAGCGGGAGGAGTCGGGGGCTACGAGCAGTACTTC
>TRBJ2-7|TRBV13|NA|NA
CASSLGYYEQYF
TGTGCCAGCAGCTTAGGGTACTACGAGCAGTACTTC
>TRBJ2-1|TRBV5-1|TRBD2|NA
CASSRGPPGGDEQFF
TGCGCCAGCAGCCGGGGACCTCCGGGAGGCGATGAGCAGTTCTTC
>TRBJ2-3|TRBV30|TRBD2|once
CAWSVGGGTDTQYF
TGTGCCTGGAGTGTGGGAGGGGGCACAGATACGCAGTATTTT
>TRBJ1-5|TRBV15|NA|NA
CATSAGTRPQHF
TGTGCCACCAGCGCAGGGACTAGGCCCCAGCATTTT
>TRBJ2-7|TRBV6-1|NA|NA
CASSGNRDYEQYF
TGTGCCAGCAGTGGTAACAGGGACTACGAGCAGTACTTC
>TRBJ1-1|TRBV6-1|TRBD1|NA
CASSGRGTGRANTEAFF
TGTGCCAGCAGTGGGAGAGGGACAGGGAGGGCGAACACTGAAGCTTTCTTT
>TRBJ2-7|TRBV18|TRBD1|NA
CASSGTGGASYEQYF
TGTGCCAGCTCAGGGACAGGGGGCGCTTCCTACGAGCAGTACTTC
>TRBJ2-2|TRBV9|NA|NA
CASSLGLSTGELFF
TGTGCCAGCAGCCTAGGACTCTCCACCGGGGAGCTGTTTTTT
>TRBJ1-4|TRBV6-5|TRBD1|NA
CASGNRGRGEKLFF
TGTGCCAGCGGGAACAGGGGGCGGGGAGAAAAACTGTTTTTT
>TRBJ2-5|TRBV27|TRBD2|NA
CASSSGLAGETQYF
TGTGCCAGCAGTTCGGGACTAGCCGGGGAGACCCAGTACTTC
>TRBJ1-1|TRBV27|TRBD1|NA
CASSWGGTGGNTEAFF
TGTGCCAGCAGTTGGGGTGGGACAGGGGGGAACACTGAAGCTTTCTTT
>TRBJ2-1|TRBV28|NA|once
CASNILQGRGGNEQFF
TGTGCCAGCAATATACTACAGGGGCGGGGAGGCAATGAGCAGTTCTTC
>TRBJ1-2|TRBV28|TRBD1|NA
CASRLPGTGGYTF
TGTGCCAGCAGGCTCCCCGGGACAGGGGGCTACACCTTC
>TRBJ2-1|TRBV5-1|TRBD2|NA
CASSLTPSGRWNEQFF
TGCGCCAGCAGCCTTACTCCTAGCGGGAGGTGGAATGAGCAGTTCTTC
>TRBJ2-1|TRBV7-9|TRBD2|few
CASSLVTGGRSYNEQFF
TGTGCCAGCAGCTTAGTGACGGGAGGACGCTCCTACAATGAGCAGTTCTTC
>TRBJ2-7|TRBV7-9|NA|NA
CASSLGVRNTYEQYF
TGTGCCAGCAGCTTAGGTGTCAGGAACACCTACGAGCAGTACTTC
>TRBJ1-1|TRBV29-1|NA|NA
CSVEDHGSRDTEAFF
TGCAGCGTTGAAGATCACGGGTCGCGGGACACTGAAGCTTTCTTT
>TRBJ2-7|TRBV5-1|TRBD1|few
CASSLTGGSSYEQYF
TGCGCCAGCAGCCTGACAGGGGGATCCTCCTACGAGCAGTACTTC
>TRBJ2-3|TRBV7-9|TRBD2|NA
CASSPGTSGTDTQYF
TGTGCCAGCAGCCCAGGGACTAGCGGTACAGATACGCAGTATTTT
>TRBJ2-6|TRBV25-1|TRBD2|NA
CASSLAGASGANVLTF
TGTGCCAGCAGCCTAGCGGGAGCATCTGGGGCCAACGTCCTGACTTTC
>TRBJ1-1|TRBV2|TRBD1|many
CASSAGGTGFEAFF
TGTGCCAGCAGTGCGGGCGGGACAGGATTTGAAGCTTTCTTT
>TRBJ1-3|TRBV30|TRBD1|NA
CAWTGQLSNTIYF
TGTGCCTGGACGGGACAGCTTTCAAACACCATATATTTT
>TRBJ2-5|TRBV7-2|TRBD2|NA
CASSPTPSGGATQYF
TGTGCCAGCAGCCCCACCCCTAGCGGGGGGGCGACCCAGTACTTC